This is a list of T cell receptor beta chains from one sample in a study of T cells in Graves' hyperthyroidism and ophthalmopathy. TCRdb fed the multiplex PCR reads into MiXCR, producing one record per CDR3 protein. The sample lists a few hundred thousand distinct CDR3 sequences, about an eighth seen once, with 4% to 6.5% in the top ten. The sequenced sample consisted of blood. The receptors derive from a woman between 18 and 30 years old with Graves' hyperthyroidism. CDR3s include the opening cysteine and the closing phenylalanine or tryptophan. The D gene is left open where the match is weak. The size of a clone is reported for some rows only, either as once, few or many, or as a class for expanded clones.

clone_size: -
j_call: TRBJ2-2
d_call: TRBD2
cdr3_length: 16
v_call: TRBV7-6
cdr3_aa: CASSLVAGEGAGELFF
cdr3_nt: TGTGCCAGCAGCTTAGTCGCGGGGGAGGGCGCCGGGGAGCTGTTTTTT

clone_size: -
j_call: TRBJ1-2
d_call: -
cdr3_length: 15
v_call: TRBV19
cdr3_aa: CASSGTDSVYYGYTF
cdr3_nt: TGTGCCAGTAGTGGGACGGACAGTGTCTACTATGGCTACACCTTC

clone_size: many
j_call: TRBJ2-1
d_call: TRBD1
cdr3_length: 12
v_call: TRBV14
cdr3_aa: CASSQGQGEQFF
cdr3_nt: TGTGCCAGCAGCCAAGGACAGGGCGAGCAGTTCTTC

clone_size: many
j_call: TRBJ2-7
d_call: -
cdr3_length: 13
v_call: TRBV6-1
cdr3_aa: CASSAGNSYEQYF
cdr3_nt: TGTGCCAGCAGTGCAGGGAACTCCTACGAGCAGTACTTC

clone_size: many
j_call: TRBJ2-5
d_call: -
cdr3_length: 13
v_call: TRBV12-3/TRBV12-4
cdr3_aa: CASSFGEAETQYF
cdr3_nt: TGTGCCAGCAGTTTCGGTGAAGCAGAGACCCAGTACTTC

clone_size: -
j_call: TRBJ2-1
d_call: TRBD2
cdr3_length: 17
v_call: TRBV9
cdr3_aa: CASSAGTSGAWGNEQFF
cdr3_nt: TGTGCCAGCAGCGCTGGGACTAGCGGGGCCTGGGGGAATGAGCAGTTCTTC

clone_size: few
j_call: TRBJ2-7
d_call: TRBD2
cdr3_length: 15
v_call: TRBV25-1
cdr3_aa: CASSDDRLADYEQYF
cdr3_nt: TGTGCCAGCAGTGACGACCGACTAGCGGACTACGAGCAGTACTTC

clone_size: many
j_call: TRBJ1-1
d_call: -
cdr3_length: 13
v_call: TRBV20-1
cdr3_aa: CSASTGPNTEAFF
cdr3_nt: TGCAGTGCTTCCACAGGGCCGAACACTGAAGCTTTCTTT

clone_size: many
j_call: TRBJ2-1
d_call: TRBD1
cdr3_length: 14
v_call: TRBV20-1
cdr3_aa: CSARGQGTYNEQFF
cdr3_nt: TGCAGTGCTAGAGGACAGGGTACCTACAATGAGCAGTTCTTC

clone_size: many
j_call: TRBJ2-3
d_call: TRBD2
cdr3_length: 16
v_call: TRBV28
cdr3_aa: CASSRTSGSRADTQYF
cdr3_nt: TGTGCCAGCAGTCGGACTAGCGGGAGTCGGGCAGATACGCAGTATTTT

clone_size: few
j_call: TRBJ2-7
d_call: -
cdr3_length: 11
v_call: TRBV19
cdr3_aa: CASSHRYEQYF
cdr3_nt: TGTGCCAGTAGTCACCGATACGAGCAGTACTTC

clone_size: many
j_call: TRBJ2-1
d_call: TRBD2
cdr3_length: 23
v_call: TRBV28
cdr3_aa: CASSLGFTRTSGRATSLYNEQFF
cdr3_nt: TGTGCCAGCAGTCTAGGGTTCACAAGGACTAGCGGGAGGGCGACCTCTCTCTACAATGAGCAGTTCTTC

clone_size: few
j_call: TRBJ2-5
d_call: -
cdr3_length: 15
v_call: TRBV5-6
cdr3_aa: CASSWGIELQETQYF
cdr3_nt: TGTGCCAGCAGCTGGGGGATAGAACTCCAAGAGACCCAGTACTTC

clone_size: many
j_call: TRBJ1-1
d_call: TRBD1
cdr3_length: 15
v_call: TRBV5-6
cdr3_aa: CASSLADRGGTEAFF
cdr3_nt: TGTGCCAGCAGCTTGGCCGACAGGGGGGGAACTGAAGCTTTCTTT

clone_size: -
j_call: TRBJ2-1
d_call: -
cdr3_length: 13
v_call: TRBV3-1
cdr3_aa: CVSSRQLYNEQFF
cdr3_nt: TGTGTCAGCAGCCGACAGCTATACAATGAGCAGTTCTTC

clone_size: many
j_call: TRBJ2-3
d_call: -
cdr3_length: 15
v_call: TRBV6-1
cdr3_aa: CASSEKTGEVDTQYF
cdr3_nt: TGTGCCAGCAGTGAAAAAACGGGGGAGGTAGATACGCAGTATTTT

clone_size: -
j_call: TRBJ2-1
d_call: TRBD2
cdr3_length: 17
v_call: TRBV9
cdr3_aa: CASSVDRAGERYNEQFF
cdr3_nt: TGTGCCAGCAGCGTAGACCGGGCGGGAGAGCGATACAATGAGCAGTTCTTC

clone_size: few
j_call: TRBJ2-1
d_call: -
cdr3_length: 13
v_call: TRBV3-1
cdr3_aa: CASSQGGLGEQCF
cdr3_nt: TGTGCCAGCAGCCAAGGGGGACTTGGGGAGCAGTGCTTC

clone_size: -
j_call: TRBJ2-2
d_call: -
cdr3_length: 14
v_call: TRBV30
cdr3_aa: CAWSVTPGAGELFF
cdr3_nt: TGTGCCTGGAGTGTTACCCCCGGCGCCGGGGAGCTGTTTTTT

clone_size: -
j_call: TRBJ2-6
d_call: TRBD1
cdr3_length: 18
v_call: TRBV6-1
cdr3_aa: CASSEGGQGISGANVLTF
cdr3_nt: TGTGCCAGCAGTGAAGGGGGACAGGGGATTTCTGGGGCCAACGTCCTGACTTTC

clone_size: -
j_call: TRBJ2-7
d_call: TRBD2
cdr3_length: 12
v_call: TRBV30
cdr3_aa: CAWSGALAGHVF
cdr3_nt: TGTGCCTGGAGTGGAGCCCTAGCGGGGCACGTCTTC

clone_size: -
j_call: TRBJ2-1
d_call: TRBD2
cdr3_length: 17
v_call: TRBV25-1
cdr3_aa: CASSDGTSGRSYNEQFF
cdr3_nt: TGTGCCAGCAGTGACGGGACTAGCGGGAGATCCTACAATGAGCAGTTCTTC

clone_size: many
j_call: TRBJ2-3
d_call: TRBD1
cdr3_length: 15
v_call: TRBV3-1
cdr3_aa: CASSQVLTGGDTQYF
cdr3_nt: TGTGCCAGCAGCCAAGTCTTGACAGGGGGAGATACGCAGTATTTT

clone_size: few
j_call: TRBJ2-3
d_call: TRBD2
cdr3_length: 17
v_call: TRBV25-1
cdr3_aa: CASSDFAGGPSTDTQYF
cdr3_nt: TGTGCCAGCAGTGATTTTGCGGGGGGCCCTAGCACAGATACGCAGTATTTT

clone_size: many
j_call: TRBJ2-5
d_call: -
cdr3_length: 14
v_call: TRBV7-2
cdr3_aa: CASSFQGGQETQYF
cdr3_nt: TGTGCCAGCAGCTTTCAGGGAGGCCAAGAGACCCAGTACTTC

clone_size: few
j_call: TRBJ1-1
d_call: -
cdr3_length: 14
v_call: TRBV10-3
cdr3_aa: CAIRGGRKDTEAFF
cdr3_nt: TGTGCCATCAGAGGGGGACGTAAGGACACTGAAGCTTTCTTT

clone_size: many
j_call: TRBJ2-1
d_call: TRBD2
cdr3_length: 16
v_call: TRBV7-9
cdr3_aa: CASSPRTSGAFGEQFF
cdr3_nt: TGTGCCAGCAGCCCCAGGACTAGCGGGGCTTTCGGGGAGCAGTTCTTC

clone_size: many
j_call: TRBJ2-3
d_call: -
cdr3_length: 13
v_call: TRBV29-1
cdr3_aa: CSVATSSTDTQYF
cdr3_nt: TGCAGCGTTGCGACGTCTAGCACAGATACGCAGTATTTT

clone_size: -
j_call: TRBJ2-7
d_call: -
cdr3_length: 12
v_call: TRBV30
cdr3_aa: CAARQALGEQYF
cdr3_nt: TGTGCCGCCCGACAGGCCCTTGGCGAGCAGTACTTC

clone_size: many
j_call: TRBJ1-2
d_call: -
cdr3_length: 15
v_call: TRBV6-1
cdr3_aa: CASSRPGRGGYGYTF
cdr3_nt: TGTGCCAGCAGCCGTCCGGGCAGGGGCGGCTATGGCTACACCTTC

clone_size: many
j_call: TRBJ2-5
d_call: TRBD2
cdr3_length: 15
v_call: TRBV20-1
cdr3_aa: CSARGLAGGQETQYF
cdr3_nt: TGCAGTGCTAGAGGACTAGCGGGAGGCCAAGAGACCCAGTACTTC

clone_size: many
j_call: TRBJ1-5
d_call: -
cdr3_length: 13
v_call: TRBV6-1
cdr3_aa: CASSAPGAQPQHF
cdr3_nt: TGTGCCAGCAGTGCCCCGGGAGCTCAGCCCCAGCATTTT

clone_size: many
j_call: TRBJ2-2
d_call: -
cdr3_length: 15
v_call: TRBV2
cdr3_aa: CASSEVGDHTGELFF
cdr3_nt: TGTGCCAGCAGTGAAGTTGGCGACCACACCGGGGAGCTGTTTTTT

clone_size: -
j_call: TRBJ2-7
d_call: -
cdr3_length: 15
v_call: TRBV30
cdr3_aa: CAWSALDGSSYEQYF
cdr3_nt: TGTGCCTGGAGTGCACTGGACGGTAGCTCCTACGAGCAGTACTTC

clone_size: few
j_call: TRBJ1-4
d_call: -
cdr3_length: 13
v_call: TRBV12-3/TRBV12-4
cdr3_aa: CASSFLSTGQLFF
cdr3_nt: TGTGCCAGCAGTTTTTTGAGCACAGGCCAACTGTTTTTT

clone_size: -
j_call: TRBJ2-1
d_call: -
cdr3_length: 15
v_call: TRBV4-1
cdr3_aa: CASSLGGSASNEQFF
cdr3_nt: TGCGCCAGCAGCCTCGGAGGGAGCGCGTCTAATGAGCAGTTCTTC

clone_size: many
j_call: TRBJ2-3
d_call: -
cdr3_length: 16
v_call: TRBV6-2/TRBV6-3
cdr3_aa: CASSTSGHPSTDTQYF
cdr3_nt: TGTGCCAGCAGTACCTCGGGACATCCAAGCACAGATACGCAGTATTTT

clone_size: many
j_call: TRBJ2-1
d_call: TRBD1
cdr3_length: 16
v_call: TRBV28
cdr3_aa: CASSALNPGQEYEQFF
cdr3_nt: TGTGCCAGCAGTGCCCTCAACCCGGGACAGGAATATGAGCAGTTCTTC

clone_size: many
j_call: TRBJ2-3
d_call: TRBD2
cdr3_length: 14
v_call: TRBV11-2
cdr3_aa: CASSASTSADTQYF
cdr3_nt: TGTGCCAGCAGCGCATCGACTAGCGCAGATACGCAGTATTTT

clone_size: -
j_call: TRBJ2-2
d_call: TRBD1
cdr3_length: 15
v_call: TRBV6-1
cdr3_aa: CASRDRGRNTGELFF
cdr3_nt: TGTGCCAGCAGAGACAGGGGGCGGAACACCGGGGAGCTGTTTTTT

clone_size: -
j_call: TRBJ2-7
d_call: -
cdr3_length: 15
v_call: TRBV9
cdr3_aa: CASSGSDQRIYEQYF
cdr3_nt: TGTGCCAGCAGCGGTTCTGACCAGAGGATTTACGAGCAGTACTTC

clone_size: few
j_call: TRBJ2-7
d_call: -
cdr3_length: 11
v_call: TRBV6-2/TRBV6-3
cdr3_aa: CASSYNGEHYF
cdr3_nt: TGTGCCAGCAGTTACAACGGCGAGCATTACTTC

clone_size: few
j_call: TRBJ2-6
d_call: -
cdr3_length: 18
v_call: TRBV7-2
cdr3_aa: CASSLGGRGYSGANVLTF
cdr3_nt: TGTGCCAGCAGCTTAGGGGGGAGGGGGTACTCTGGGGCCAACGTCCTGACTTTC

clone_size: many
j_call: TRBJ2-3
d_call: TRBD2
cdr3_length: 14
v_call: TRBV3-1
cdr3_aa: CASSQMGGGDTQYF
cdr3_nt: TGTGCCAGCAGCCAGATGGGGGGGGGAGATACGCAGTATTTT

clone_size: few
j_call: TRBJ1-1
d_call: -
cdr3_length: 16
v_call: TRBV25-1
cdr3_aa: CASSELGRSRDTEAFF
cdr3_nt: TGTGCCAGCAGTGAATTGGGCAGGTCAAGGGACACTGAAGCTTTCTTT

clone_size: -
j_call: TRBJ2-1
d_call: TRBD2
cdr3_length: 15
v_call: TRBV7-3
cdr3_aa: CASSFEAGPLNEQFF
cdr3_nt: TGTGCCAGCAGCTTCGAAGCGGGACCCCTCAATGAGCAGTTCTTC

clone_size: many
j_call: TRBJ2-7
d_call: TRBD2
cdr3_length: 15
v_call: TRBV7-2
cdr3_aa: CASSLTSGMGYEQYF
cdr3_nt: TGTGCCAGCAGCTTAACTAGCGGGATGGGCTACGAGCAGTACTTC

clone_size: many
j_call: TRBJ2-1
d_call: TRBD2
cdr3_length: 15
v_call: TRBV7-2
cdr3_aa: CASSFGLAGRNEQFF
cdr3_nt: TGTGCCAGCAGCTTCGGACTAGCGGGACGGAATGAGCAGTTCTTC

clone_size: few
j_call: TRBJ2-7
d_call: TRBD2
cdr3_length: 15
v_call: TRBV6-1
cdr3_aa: CASSASSGRTGEQYF
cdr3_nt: TGTGCCAGCAGTGCATCTAGCGGGAGGACGGGGGAGCAGTACTTC

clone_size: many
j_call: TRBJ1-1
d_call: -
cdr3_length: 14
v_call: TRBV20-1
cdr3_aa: CSARDLQINTEAFF
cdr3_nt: TGCAGTGCTAGAGATCTTCAGATAAACACTGAAGCTTTCTTT

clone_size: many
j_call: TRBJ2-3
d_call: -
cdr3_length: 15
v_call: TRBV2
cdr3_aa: CASSRDRASTDTQYF
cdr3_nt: TGTGCCAGCAGCCGCGACCGTGCTAGCACAGATACGCAGTATTTT

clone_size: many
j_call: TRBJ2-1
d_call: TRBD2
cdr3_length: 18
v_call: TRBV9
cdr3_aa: CASSVEPAGGGSYNEQFF
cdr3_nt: TGTGCCAGCAGCGTAGAGCCGGCGGGGGGCGGGAGTTACAATGAGCAGTTCTTC

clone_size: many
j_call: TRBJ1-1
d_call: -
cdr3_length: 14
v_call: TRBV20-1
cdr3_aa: CSASRAWVNTEAFF
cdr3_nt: TGCAGTGCTAGCCGCGCGTGGGTGAACACTGAAGCTTTCTTT